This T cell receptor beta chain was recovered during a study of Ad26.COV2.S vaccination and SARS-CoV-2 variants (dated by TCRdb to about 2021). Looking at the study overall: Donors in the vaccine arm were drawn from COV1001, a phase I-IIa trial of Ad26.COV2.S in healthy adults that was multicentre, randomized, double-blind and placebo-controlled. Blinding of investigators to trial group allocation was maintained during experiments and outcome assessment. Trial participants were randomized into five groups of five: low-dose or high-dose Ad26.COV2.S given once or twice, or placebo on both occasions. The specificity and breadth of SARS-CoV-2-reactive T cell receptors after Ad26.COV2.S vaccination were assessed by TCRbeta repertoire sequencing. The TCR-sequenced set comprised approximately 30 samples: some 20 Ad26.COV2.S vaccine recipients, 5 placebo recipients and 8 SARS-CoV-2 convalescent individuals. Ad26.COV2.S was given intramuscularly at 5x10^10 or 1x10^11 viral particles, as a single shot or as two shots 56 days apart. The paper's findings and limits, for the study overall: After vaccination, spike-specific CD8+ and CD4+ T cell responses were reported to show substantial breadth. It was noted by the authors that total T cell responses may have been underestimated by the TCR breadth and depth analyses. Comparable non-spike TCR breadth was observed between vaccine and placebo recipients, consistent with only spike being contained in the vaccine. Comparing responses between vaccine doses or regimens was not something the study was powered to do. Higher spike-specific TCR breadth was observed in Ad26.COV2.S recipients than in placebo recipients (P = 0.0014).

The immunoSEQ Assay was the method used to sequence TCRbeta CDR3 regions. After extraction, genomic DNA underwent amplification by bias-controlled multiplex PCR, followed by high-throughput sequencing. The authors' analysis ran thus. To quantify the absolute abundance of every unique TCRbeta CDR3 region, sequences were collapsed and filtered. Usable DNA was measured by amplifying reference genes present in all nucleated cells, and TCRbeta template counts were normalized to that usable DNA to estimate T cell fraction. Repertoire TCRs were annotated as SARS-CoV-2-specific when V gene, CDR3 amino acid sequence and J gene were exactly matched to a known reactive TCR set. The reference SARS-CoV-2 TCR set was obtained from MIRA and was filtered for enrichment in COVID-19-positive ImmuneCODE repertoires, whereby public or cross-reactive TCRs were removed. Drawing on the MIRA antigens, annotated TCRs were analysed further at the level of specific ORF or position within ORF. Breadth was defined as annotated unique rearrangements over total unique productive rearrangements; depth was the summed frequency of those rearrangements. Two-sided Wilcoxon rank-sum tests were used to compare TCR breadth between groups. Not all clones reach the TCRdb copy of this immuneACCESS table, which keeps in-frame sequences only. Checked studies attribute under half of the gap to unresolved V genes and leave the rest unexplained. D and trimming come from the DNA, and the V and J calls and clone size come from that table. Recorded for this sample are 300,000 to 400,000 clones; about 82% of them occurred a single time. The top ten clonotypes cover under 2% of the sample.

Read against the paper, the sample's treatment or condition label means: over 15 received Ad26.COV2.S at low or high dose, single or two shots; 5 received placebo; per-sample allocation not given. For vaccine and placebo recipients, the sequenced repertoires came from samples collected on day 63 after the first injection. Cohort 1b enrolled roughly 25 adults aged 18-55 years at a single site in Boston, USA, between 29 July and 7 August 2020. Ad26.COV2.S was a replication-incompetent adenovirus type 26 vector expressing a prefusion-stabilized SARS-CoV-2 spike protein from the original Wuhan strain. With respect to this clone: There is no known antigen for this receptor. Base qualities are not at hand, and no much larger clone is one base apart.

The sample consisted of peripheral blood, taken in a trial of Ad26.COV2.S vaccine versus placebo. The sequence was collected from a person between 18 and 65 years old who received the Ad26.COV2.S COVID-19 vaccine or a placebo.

The DNA sequence follows: TGTGCCAGCAGCCAAGAATGTACCGTAGGGCCCAAGAAAGATACGCAGTATTTT. This yields the protein CASSQECTVGPKKDTQYF. In this chain, TRBV3-1 (or the pseudogene TRBV3-2) is recombined with TRBJ2-3, with the D segment identity uncertain. The V and J ends are trimmed by 0 bases and 5 bases, leaving 21 bases between them. The germline V gene (reference sequence) sets CDR1 to LGHDT and CDR2 to YNNKEL. Measured from the cysteine to the phenylalanine, the CDR3 is 18 residues long. The kept DNA is CDR3 alone, 54 bases in frame from the first base.